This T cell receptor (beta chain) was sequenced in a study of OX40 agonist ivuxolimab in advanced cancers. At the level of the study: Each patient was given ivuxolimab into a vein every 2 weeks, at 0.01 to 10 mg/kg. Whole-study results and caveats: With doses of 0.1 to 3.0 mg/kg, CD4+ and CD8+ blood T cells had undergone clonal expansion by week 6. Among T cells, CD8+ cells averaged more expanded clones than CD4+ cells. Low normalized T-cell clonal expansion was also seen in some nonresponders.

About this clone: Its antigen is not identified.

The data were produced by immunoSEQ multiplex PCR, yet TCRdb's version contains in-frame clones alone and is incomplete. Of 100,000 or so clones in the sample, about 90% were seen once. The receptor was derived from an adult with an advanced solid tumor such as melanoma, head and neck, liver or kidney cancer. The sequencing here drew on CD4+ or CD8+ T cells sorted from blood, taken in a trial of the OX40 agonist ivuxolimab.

The CDR3 region has the DNA TGTGCCAGCAGCTTAGTATCTAGGCTAGCGGGAGGAAACTCCTACAATGAGCAGTTCTTC. Translated, it gives CASSLVSRLAGGNSYNEQFF. The genes are TRBV7-8 and TRBJ2-1, with 11 bases lining up with TRBD2. The CDR3 extends over 20 amino acids. V dropped 1 base and J dropped 0; count of bases not matched to a gene: 11. Per the germline V gene, CDR1 is SGHVS and CDR2 is FQNEAQ.